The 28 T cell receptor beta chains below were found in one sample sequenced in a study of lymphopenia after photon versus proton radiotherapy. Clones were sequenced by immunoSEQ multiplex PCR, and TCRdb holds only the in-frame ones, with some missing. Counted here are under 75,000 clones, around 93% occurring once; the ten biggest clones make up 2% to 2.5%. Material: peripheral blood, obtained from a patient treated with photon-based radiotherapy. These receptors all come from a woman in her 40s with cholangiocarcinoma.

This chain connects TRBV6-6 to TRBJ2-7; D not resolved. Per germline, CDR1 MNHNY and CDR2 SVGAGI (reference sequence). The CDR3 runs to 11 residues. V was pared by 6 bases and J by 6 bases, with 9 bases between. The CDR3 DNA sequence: TGTGCCAGCAGCCTCCTCCGCGAGCAGTACTTC. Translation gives CASSLLREQYF.

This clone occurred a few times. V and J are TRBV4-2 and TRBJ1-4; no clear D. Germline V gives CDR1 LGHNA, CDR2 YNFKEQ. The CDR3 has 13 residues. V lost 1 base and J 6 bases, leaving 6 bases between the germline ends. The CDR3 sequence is CASSQGPDEKLFF. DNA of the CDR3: TGTGCCAGCAGCCAAGGTCCGGATGAAAAACTGTTTTTT.

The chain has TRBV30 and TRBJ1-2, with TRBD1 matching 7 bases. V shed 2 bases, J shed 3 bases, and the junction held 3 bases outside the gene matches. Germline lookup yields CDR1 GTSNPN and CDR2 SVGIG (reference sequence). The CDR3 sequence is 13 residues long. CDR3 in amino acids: CAWSTGTDYGYTF. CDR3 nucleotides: TGTGCCTGGAGTACAGGGACAGACTATGGCTACACCTTC.

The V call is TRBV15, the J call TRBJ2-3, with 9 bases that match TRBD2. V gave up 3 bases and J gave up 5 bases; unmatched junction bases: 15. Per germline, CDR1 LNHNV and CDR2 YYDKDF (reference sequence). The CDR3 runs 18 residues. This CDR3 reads CATSSPILAGVEIDTQYF. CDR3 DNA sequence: TGTGCCACCAGCAGTCCAATTTTAGCGGGAGTTGAGATAGATACGCAGTATTTT.

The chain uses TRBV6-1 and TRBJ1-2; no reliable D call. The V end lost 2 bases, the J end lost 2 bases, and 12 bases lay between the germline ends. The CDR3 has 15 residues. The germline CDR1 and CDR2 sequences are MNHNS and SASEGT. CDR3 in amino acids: CASSESGKLNYGYTF. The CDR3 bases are TGTGCCAGCAGTGAATCCGGGAAGTTGAACTATGGCTACACCTTC.

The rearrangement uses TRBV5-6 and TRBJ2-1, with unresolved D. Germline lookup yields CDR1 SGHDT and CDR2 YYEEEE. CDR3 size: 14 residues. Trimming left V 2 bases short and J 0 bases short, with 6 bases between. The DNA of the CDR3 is TGTGCCAGCAGCTTCCGGATCTCCTACAATGAGCAGTTCTTC. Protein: CASSFRISYNEQFF.

CDR3 loop: CASSLRYGGINEQFF. The CDR3 DNA follows: TGCGCCAGCAGCTTGAGGTACGGGGGAATCAATGAGCAGTTCTTC. This chain joins TRBV5-1 and TRBJ2-1, with TRBD2 as a possible D gene (6 bases). CDR1 is SGHRS and CDR2 is YFSETQ in the germline V gene. V lost 1 base to trimming and J lost 6 bases, with 14 bases between them. There are 15 residues in the CDR3.

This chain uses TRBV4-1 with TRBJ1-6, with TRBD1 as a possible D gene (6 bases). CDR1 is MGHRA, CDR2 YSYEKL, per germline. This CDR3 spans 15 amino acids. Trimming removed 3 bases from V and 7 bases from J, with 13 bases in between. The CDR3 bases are TGCGCCAGCAGCCAGGGGGGCGCAGGGAATTCACCCCTCCACTTT. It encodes CASSQGGAGNSPLHF.

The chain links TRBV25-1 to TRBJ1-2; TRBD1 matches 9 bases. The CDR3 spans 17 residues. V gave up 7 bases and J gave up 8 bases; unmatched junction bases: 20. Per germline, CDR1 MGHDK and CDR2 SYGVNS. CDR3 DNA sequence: TGTGCCAGCACCGATGGCCGGACAGGGGCCCCTATTGAGGGCTACACCTTC. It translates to CASTDGRTGAPIEGYTF.

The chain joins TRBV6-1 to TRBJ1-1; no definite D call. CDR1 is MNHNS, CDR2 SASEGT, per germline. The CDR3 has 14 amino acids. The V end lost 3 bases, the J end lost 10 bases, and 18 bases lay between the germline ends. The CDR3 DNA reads TGTGCCAGCAGTGAGCATACTCCCGGTAGCGTAGCTTTCTTT. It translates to CASSEHTPGSVAFF.

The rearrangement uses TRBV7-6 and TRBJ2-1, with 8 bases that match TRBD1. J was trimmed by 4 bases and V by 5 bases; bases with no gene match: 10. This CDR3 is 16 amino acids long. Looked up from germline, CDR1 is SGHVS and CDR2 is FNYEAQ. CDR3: CASSDKTGANYNEQFF. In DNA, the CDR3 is TGTGCCAGCAGCGACAAGACAGGGGCCAATTACAATGAGCAGTTCTTC.

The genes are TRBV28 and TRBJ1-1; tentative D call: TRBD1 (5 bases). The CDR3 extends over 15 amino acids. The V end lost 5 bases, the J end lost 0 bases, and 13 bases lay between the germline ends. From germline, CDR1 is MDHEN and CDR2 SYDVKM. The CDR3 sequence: CASSTSGTVNTEAFF. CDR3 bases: TGTGCCAGCAGTACCTCCGGGACGGTGAACACTGAAGCTTTCTTT.

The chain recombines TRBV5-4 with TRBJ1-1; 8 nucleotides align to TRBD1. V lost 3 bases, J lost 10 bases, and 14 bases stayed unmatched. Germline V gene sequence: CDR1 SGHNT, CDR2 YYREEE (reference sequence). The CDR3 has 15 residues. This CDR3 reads CASSSATGQGVAAFF. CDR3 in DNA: TGTGCCAGCAGCTCAGCTACCGGACAGGGCGTAGCAGCTTTCTTT.

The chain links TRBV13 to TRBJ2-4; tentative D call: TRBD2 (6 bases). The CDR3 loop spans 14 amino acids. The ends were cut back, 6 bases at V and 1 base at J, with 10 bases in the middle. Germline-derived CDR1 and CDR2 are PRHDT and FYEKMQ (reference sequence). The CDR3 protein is CASREGHAKNIQYF. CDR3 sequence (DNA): TGTGCCAGCAGGGAGGGGCACGCCAAAAACATTCAGTACTTC.

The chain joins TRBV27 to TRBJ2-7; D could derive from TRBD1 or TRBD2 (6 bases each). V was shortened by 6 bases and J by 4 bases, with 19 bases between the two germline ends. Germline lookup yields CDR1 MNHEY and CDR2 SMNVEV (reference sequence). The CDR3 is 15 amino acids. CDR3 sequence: CASRSLGGPRYEQYF. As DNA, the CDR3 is TGTGCCAGCAGGTCACTTGGGGGGCCACGTTACGAGCAGTACTTC.

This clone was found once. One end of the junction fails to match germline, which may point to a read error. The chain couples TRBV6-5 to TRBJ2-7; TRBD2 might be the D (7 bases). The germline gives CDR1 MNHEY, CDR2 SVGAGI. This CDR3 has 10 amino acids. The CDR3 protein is CASGGAGLNF. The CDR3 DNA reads TGTGCCAGCGGGGGGGCAGGGCTTAACTTC.

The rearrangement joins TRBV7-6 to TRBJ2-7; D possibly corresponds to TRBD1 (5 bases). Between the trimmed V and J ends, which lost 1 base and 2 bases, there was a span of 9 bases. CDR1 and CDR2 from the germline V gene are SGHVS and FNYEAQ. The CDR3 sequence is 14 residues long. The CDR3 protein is CASSLEAGPYEQYF. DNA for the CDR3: TGTGCCAGCAGCTTAGAAGCAGGGCCCTACGAGCAGTACTTC. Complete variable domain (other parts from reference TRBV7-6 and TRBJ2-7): GAGVSQSPRYKVTKRGQDVALRCDPISGHVSLYWYRQALGQGPEFLTYFNYEAQQDKSGLPNDRFSAERPEGSISTLTIQRTEQRDSAMYRCASSLEAGPYEQYFGPGTRLTVT.

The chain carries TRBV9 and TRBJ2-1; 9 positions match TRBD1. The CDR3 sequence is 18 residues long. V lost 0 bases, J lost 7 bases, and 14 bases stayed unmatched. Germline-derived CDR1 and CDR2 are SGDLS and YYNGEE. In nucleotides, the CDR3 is TGTGCCAGCAGCGTAGCAGTACAGGGGGCGGGAACTGGAAATGAGCAGTTCTTC. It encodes CASSVAVQGAGTGNEQFF.

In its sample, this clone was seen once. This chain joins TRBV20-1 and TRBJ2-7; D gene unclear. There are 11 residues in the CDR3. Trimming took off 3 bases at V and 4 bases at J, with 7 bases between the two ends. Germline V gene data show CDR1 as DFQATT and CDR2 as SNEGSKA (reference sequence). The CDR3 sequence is CSASTEYEQYF. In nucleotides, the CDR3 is TGCAGTGCTAGCACCGAATACGAGCAGTACTTC.

The CDR3 protein is CASGPPLGNTEAFF. The CDR3 coding sequence is TGTGCTAGTGGTCCCCCACTGGGGAACACTGAAGCTTTCTTT. The chain uses TRBV12-5 and TRBJ1-1; D is unresolved. V was clipped by 5 bases and J by 1 base, with 11 bases between them. CDR3 length: 14 residues. Germline V lookup: CDR1 LGHNT, CDR2 FRNRAP. Together with reference TRBV12-5 and TRBJ1-1, the CDR3 gives the full variable domain: DARVTQTPRHKVTEMGQEVTMRCQPILGHNTVFWYRQTMMQGLELLAYFRNRAPLDDSGMPKDRFSAEMPDATLATLKIQPSEPRDSAVYFCASGPPLGNTEAFFGQGTRLTVV.

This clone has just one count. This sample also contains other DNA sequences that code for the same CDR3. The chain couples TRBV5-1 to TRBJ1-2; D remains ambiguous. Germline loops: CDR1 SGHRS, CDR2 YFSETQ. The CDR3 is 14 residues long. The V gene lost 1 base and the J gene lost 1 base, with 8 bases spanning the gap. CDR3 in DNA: TGCGCCAGCAGCTTGAATCGGGATAACTATGGCTACACCTTC. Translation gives CASSLNRDNYGYTF.

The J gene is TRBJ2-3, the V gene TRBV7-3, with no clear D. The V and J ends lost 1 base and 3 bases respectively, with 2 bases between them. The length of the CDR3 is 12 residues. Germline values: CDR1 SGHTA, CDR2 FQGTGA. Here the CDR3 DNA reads TGTGCCAGCAGCTTAATAACAGATACGCAGTATTTT. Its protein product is CASSLITDTQYF.

Here the CDR3 reads CASSRIGQSYNEQFF. In DNA form, the CDR3 reads TGTGCCAGCAGTCGAATCGGACAGTCCTACAATGAGCAGTTCTTC. V gene TRBV28 combines with J gene TRBJ2-1, with D perhaps matching TRBD1 (6 bases). Germline V gives CDR1 MDHEN, CDR2 SYDVKM. V lost 5 bases to trimming and J lost 1 base, with 12 bases between them. The CDR3 totals 15 residues.

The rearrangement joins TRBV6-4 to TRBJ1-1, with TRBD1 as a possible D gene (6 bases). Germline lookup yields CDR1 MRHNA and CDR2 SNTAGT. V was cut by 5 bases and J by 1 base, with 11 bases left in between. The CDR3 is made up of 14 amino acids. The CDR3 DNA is TGTGCCAGCAGTTTTAAACAGGGGAACACTGAAGCTTTCTTT. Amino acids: CASSFKQGNTEAFF.

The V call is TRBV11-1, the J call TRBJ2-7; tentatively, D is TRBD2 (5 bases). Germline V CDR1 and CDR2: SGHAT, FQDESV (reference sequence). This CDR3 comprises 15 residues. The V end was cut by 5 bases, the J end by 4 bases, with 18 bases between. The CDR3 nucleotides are TGTGCCAGCAGCCCCGACGGTGGCGGGCGGTACGAGCAGTACTTC. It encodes CASSPDGGGRYEQYF.

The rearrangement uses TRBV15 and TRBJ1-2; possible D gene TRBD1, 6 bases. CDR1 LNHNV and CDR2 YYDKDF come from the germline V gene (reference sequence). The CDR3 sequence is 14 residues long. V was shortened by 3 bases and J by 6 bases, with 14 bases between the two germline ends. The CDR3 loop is CATSRRGGRDGYTF. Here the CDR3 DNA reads TGTGCCACCAGCAGGAGGGGGGGGCGAGATGGCTACACCTTC.

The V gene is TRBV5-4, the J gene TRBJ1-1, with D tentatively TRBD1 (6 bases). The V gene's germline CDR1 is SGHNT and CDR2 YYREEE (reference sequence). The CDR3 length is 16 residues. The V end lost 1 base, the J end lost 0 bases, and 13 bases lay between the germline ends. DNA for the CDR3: TGTGCCAGCAGCTTGCCCGGGGGCCCATTGAACACTGAAGCTTTCTTT. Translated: CASSLPGGPLNTEAFF.

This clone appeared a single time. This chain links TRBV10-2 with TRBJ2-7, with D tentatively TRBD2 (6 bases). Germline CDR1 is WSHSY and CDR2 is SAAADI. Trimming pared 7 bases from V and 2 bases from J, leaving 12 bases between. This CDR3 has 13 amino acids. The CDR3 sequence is CASTRDLTYEQYF. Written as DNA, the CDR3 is TGCGCCAGCACCAGGGACTTGACCTACGAGCAGTACTTC.